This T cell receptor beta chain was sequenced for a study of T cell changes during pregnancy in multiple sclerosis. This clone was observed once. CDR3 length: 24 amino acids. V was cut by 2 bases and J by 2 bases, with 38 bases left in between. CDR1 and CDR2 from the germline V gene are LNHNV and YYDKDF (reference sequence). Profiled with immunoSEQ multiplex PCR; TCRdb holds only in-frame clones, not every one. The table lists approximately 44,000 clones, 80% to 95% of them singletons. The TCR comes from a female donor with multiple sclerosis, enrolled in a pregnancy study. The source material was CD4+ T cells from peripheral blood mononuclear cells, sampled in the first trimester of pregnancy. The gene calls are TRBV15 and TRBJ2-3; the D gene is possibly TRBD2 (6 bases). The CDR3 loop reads CATSRYPVPWQGGYSGDYTDTQYF. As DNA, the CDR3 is TGTGCCACCAGCAGATACCCCGTCCCCTGGCAGGGAGGTTATAGCGGAGACTACACAGATACGCAGTATTTT.